The 22 T cell receptor beta chains below come from one sample, sequenced in a study of spatial heterogeneity in lung cancer. Stated time point: sample taken at primary tumor resection. Whole RNA was taken from tumor, nontumor lung or frozen PBMC; it was then sequenced unsorted. One entry per CDR3 protein, called by TCRdb with MiXCR from the 5' RACE reads. Of approximately 90,000 distinct CDR3 sequences in the sample, roughly 8.7% were seen once. The specimen was PBMCs, collected at surgery. All receptors come from a male donor with early-stage non-small cell lung cancer.

The chain joins TRBV5-6 to TRBJ2-3; no firm D call. V was pared by 6 bases and J by 3 bases, with 11 bases between. This CDR3 is built from 13 residues. CDR1 and CDR2 (germline): SGHDT, YYEEEE. Here the CDR3 reads CASTFANTDTQYF. In DNA form, the CDR3 reads TGTGCCAGCACCTTCGCTAATACAGATACGCAGTATTTT.

The J gene is TRBJ2-3, the V gene TRBV11-2, with a possible D match to TRBD2 (5 bases). With 5 bases removed from V and 5 bases from J, the gap between germline ends came to 11 bases. The CDR3 consists of 13 residues. The V gene's germline CDR1 is SGHAT and CDR2 FQNNGV. CDR3 DNA: TGTGCCAGCAGCCCGGAGGTGCAAGATACGCAGTATTTT. Its translation: CASSPEVQDTQYF.

The sample holds a few counts of this clonotype. The chain combines TRBV6-6 with TRBJ2-1; 8 nucleotides line up with TRBD2. The V and J ends lost 5 bases and 8 bases, in that order; junction bases with no gene match: 5. CDR3 length: 13 residues. The V gene's germline CDR1 is MNHNY and CDR2 SVGAGI (reference sequence). CDR3 protein: CASSATGGHEQFF. The CDR3 coding sequence is TGTGCCAGCAGTGCCACGGGAGGGCATGAGCAGTTCTTC.

This clonotype was counted ten times or more. The chain combines TRBV10-3 with TRBJ2-5; D call uncertain. V was shortened by 0 bases and J by 5 bases, with 4 bases between the two germline ends. The CDR3 contains 12 residues. CDR1 ENHRY and CDR2 SYGVKD come from the germline V gene. The CDR3 DNA follows: TGTGCCATCAGTGAGTCGATGGAGACCCAGTACTTC. This sequence encodes CAISESMETQYF.

About this clonotype itself: This may stem from a read error, because a much larger clone lies one nucleotide away. This chain connects TRBV3-1 to TRBJ2-5; 14 nucleotides line up with TRBD2. Germline lookup yields CDR1 LGHDT and CDR2 YNNKEL (reference sequence). The J segment lost 2 bases and the V segment lost 8 bases, leaving 7 bases of the junction unmatched. This CDR3 has 16 residues. CDR3 sequence (DNA): TGTGCCAGCGGCCGAGGACTAGCGGGGGGTCAAGAGACCCAGTACTTC. Its protein product is CASGRGLAGGQETQYF.

The J gene is TRBJ1-1, the V gene TRBV10-3; no clear D. This CDR3 has 15 residues. Trimming removed 3 bases at V and 0 bases at J, with 11 bases between. Germline CDR1 ENHRY, CDR2 SYGVKD. Here the CDR3 DNA reads TGTGCCATCAGTGAAATTATGACGGTGAACACTGAAGCTTTCTTT. Translating it yields CAISEIMTVNTEAFF.

This clonotype has more than one count but fewer than ten. The rearrangement joins TRBV7-9 to TRBJ2-2; D ambiguous. Trimming shortened V by 2 bases and J by 0 bases, and 7 bases separated the two germline ends. The CDR3 sequence is 15 residues long. Germline-derived CDR1 and CDR2 are SEHNR and FQNEAQ (reference sequence). CDR3 protein: CASSLLFANTGELFF. The DNA of the CDR3 is TGTGCCAGCAGCTTATTGTTCGCGAACACCGGGGAGCTGTTTTTT. Supplemented by reference TRBV7-9 and TRBJ2-2, the full variable domain reads DTGVSQNPRHKITKRGQNVTFRCDPISEHNRLYWYRQTLGQGPEFLTYFQNEAQLEKSRLLSDRFSAERPKGSFSTLEIQRTEQGDSAMYLCASSLLFANTGELFFGEGSRLTVL.

This clonotype was recorded a few times. This sequence joins TRBV20-1 and TRBJ2-3, with 10 bases lining up with TRBD1. Germline V gives CDR1 DFQATT, CDR2 SNEGSKA (reference sequence). Losses at the gene ends were 5 bases for V and 4 bases for J; bases not matched to a gene: 3. The CDR3 has 13 residues. CDR3 in DNA: TGCAGTGCTCCGGGACAGGGGTCAGATACGCAGTATTTT. Translating gives CSAPGQGSDTQYF.

This clonotype has at least ten counts. The V call is TRBV29-1, the J call TRBJ2-3; either TRBD1 or TRBD2 may fit D (5 bases each). The V end was cut by 7 bases, the J end by 5 bases, with 16 bases between. There are 13 residues in the CDR3. Germline CDR1 reads SQVTM; CDR2 reads ANQGSEA. CDR3 bases: TGCAGCGCTCCTACTAGGGGAAGAGATACGCAGTATTTT. Translation gives CSAPTRGRDTQYF.

In its sample, this clonotype was seen many times. The V gene is TRBV10-3, the J gene TRBJ2-5, with 7 positions matching TRBD2. The CDR3 extends over 16 amino acids. Germline values: CDR1 ENHRY, CDR2 SYGVKD. The V and J ends lost 3 bases and 4 bases, in that order; junction bases with no gene match: 11. CDR3 coding DNA: TGTGCCATCAGTGAATTAAGGGACTATTGGGGAGAGACCCAGTACTTC. Protein: CAISELRDYWGETQYF.

V usage is TRBV20-1 and J usage is TRBJ2-5; tentatively, D is TRBD2 (6 bases). The CDR3 loop spans 13 amino acids. CDR1 is DFQATT, CDR2 SNEGSKA, per germline (reference sequence). V lost 6 bases to trimming and J lost 5 bases, with 16 bases between them. The CDR3 DNA sequence: TGCAGTGCCCACCGGGAGCCCAGGGAGACCCAGTACTTC. Amino acids: CSAHREPRETQYF.

CDR3 sequence: CASSGLAGGEQFF. DNA for the CDR3: TGTGCCAGCAGTGGACTAGCGGGAGGTGAGCAGTTCTTC. The chain carries TRBV6-5 and TRBJ2-1, with TRBD2 identical over 14 bases. CDR1 and CDR2 (germline): MNHEY, SVGAGI. The CDR3 spans 13 residues. V dropped 5 bases and J dropped 9; count of bases not matched to a gene: 0.

This clonotype has at least ten counts. This chain uses TRBV5-1 with TRBJ2-1, with D tentatively TRBD2 (6 bases). Germline V gives CDR1 SGHRS, CDR2 YFSETQ. This CDR3 has 16 residues. V shed 2 bases and J shed 0 bases, with 12 bases lying between them. The CDR3 sequence is CASSLKRVSSYNEQFF. For the CDR3, the DNA is TGCGCCAGCAGCTTAAAGCGGGTATCCTCCTACAATGAGCAGTTCTTC.

There are many counts of this clonotype. This sequence joins TRBV28 and TRBJ2-1; possibly TRBD1 for D (6 bases). Trimming took 10 bases from V and 0 from J, leaving 13 bases between them. CDR3 length equals 14 residues. The V gene's germline CDR1 is MDHEN and CDR2 SYDVKM. In nucleotides, the CDR3 is TGTGCCACGACAGGCCAAAGCTCCTACAATGAGCAGTTCTTC. Amino acids: CATTGQSSYNEQFF.

This clonotype was counted a few times. This rearrangement joins TRBV20-1 to TRBJ2-1; D not certain. Per the germline V gene, CDR1 is DFQATT and CDR2 is SNEGSKA (reference sequence). Trimming took 4 bases from V and 0 from J, leaving 4 bases between them. The CDR3 contains 12 residues. The CDR3 protein is CSAIGSYNEQFF. CDR3 DNA: TGCAGTGCTATTGGCTCCTACAATGAGCAGTTCTTC.

The chain carries TRBV30 and TRBJ2-4, with 7 positions matching TRBD1. Germline CDR1 GTSNPN, CDR2 SVGIG (reference sequence). The V and J ends lost 2 bases and 9 bases, in that order; junction bases with no gene match: 13. The CDR3 consists of 15 residues. CDR3 region: CAWSSTGVVGVIQYF. For the CDR3, the DNA is TGTGCCTGGAGTTCCACAGGGGTGGTAGGAGTCATTCAGTACTTC. Filled out from reference TRBV30 and TRBJ2-4, the complete variable domain reads SQTIHQWPATLVQPVGSPLSLECTVEGTSNPNLYWYRQAAGRGLQLLFYSVGIGQISSEVPQNLSASRPQDRQFILSSKKLLLSDSGFYLCAWSSTGVVGVIQYFGAGTRLSVL.

This clonotype was seen a few times. The chain carries TRBV12-3 or TRBV12-4 and TRBJ1-6, with no clear D. Trimming shortened V by 2 bases and J by 7 bases, and 6 bases separated the two germline ends. The CDR3 runs to 13 residues. CDR3 amino acids: CASSLYSNSPLHF. CDR3 in DNA: TGTGCCAGCAGTTTATACTCAAATTCACCCCTCCACTTT.

Ten or more counts support this clonotype. The rearrangement links TRBV5-1 to TRBJ2-7; TRBD1 matches 7 bases. The ends lost 2 bases at V and 1 base at J; junction bases unmatched: 6. Germline loops: CDR1 SGHRS, CDR2 YFSETQ. This CDR3 contains 15 residues. CDR3 DNA sequence: TGCGCCAGCAGCTTCCGGGACAGCGATTCCTACGAGCAGTACTTC. The encoded protein is CASSFRDSDSYEQYF.

The sample holds a few counts of this clonotype. The chain joins TRBV27 to TRBJ1-1; 7 bases align to TRBD1. Germline values: CDR1 MNHEY, CDR2 SMNVEV (reference sequence). Unmatched junction bases numbered 6, after V lost 1 base and J lost 1 base. The CDR3 spans 16 residues. Written as DNA, the CDR3 is TGTGCCAGCAGTTTATTTGGGGCAGGGGGGAACACTGAAGCTTTCTTT. Translated, it gives CASSLFGAGGNTEAFF.

The chain carries TRBV4-3 and TRBJ2-2, with 7 bases identical to TRBD1. The V and J ends lost 1 base and 6 bases, in that order; junction bases with no gene match: 8. This CDR3 spans 16 amino acids. Germline assignment: CDR1 LGHNA and CDR2 YSLEER. The CDR3 DNA reads as TGCGCCAGCAGCCAAGCTTGGCAGGGGGTGGCCGGGGAGCTGTTTTTT. It is translated as CASSQAWQGVAGELFF.

This clonotype was counted ten times or more. CDR3 nucleotide sequence: TGTGCCAGCAGTTCCGGGACTCTGGGCACAGATACGCAGTATTTT. Translating gives CASSSGTLGTDTQYF. The chain has TRBV28 and TRBJ2-3, with D possibly TRBD2 on 6 matching bases. The CDR3 sequence is 15 residues long. V lost 4 bases and J lost 1, with 12 bases in between. Germline CDR1 is MDHEN and CDR2 is SYDVKM.

This clonotype was counted a single time. This chain links TRBV5-1 with TRBJ2-1; D not resolved. Germline loops: CDR1 SGHRS, CDR2 YFSETQ. The CDR3 length is 16 residues. V was trimmed by 4 bases and J by 0 bases, leaving 14 bases between them. The CDR3 spells CASSPFGRSSYNEQFF. The CDR3 bases are TGCGCCAGCAGCCCCTTTGGAAGAAGCTCCTACAATGAGCAGTTCTTC. The whole variable domain, filled in from reference TRBV5-1 and TRBJ2-1, reads KAGVTQTPRYLIKTRGQQVTLSCSPISGHRSVSWYQQTPGQGLQFLFEYFSETQRNKGNFPGRFSGRQFSNSRSEMNVSTLELGDSALYLCASSPFGRSSYNEQFFGPGTRLTVL.